The 13 T cell receptor beta chains below come from one sample, sequenced in a study of T cell changes during pregnancy in multiple sclerosis. The table came from immunoSEQ multiplex PCR; TCRdb's copy has only in-frame clones and leaves some out. The sample includes some 27,000 clones, roughly 91% of them seen just once. This material consisted of CD4+ T cells from peripheral blood mononuclear cells, taken after pregnancy. The receptors derive from a female donor with multiple sclerosis, enrolled in a pregnancy study.

The DNA of the CDR3 is TGTGCCAGCAGTCCGGGGGTCTACGAGCAGTACTTC. Translating it yields CASSPGVYEQYF. The rearrangement joins TRBV2 to TRBJ2-7; D possibly corresponds to TRBD2 (6 bases). The CDR3 covers 12 residues. In germline, CDR1 is SNHLY, CDR2 FYNNEI. Trimming pared 5 bases from V and 3 bases from J, leaving 8 bases between.

This rearrangement joins TRBV7-9 to TRBJ1-1; D is unresolved. CDR3 length: 13 amino acids. Germline V lookup: CDR1 SEHNR, CDR2 FQNEAQ (reference sequence). V was clipped by 3 bases and J by 2 bases, with 7 bases between them. CDR3 nucleotide sequence: TGTGCCAGCAGCTTTGACTCCAACACTGAAGCTTTCTTT. Amino acid sequence: CASSFDSNTEAFF. The full variable domain, with the rest looked up from reference TRBV7-9 and TRBJ1-1, is DTGVSQNPRHKITKRGQNVTFRCDPISEHNRLYWYRQTLGQGPEFLTYFQNEAQLEKSRLLSDRFSAERPKGSFSTLEIQRTEQGDSAMYLCASSFDSNTEAFFGQGTRLTVV.

V gene TRBV6-1 combines with J gene TRBJ2-2; 7 nucleotides agree with TRBD1. Unmatched junction bases numbered 3, after V lost 4 bases and J lost 1 base. The CDR3 spans 15 residues. CDR1 MNHNS and CDR2 SASEGT come from the germline V gene. CDR3 sequence (DNA): TGTGCCAGCAGTGCCTACAGGGGGAACACCGGGGAGCTGTTTTTT. Translating it yields CASSAYRGNTGELFF.

This clone was seen a handful of times. The chain carries TRBV5-1 and TRBJ2-7, with 13 bases fitting TRBD2. Germline V CDR1 and CDR2: SGHRS, YFSETQ. This CDR3 has 17 amino acids. Unmatched junction bases numbered 4, after V lost 0 bases and J lost 1 base. CDR3 DNA: TGCGCCAGCAGCTTGGGACTAGCGGGGGGTTCATCCTACGAGCAGTACTTC. Amino acids: CASSLGLAGGSSYEQYF.

This clone has just one count. This rearrangement joins TRBV7-3 to TRBJ2-5, with TRBD2 matching 11 bases. CDR1 SGHTA and CDR2 FQGTGA come from the germline V gene. The CDR3 totals 16 residues. The J segment lost 2 bases and the V segment lost 2 bases, leaving 4 bases of the junction unmatched. The CDR3 loop is CASSLGTSGYQETQYF. The CDR3 DNA is TGTGCCAGCAGCTTAGGGACTAGCGGATATCAAGAGACCCAGTACTTC.

The V call is TRBV6-5, the J call TRBJ1-1; 7 nucleotides agree with TRBD1. V shed 4 bases and J 4 bases; nucleotides not matched to a gene: 6. This CDR3 region has 14 residues. CDR1 and CDR2 (germline): MNHEY, SVGAGI. CDR3 region: CASSLRQGGTEAFF. For the CDR3, the DNA is TGTGCCAGCAGTTTAAGACAGGGAGGCACTGAAGCTTTCTTT.

The gene calls are TRBV5-6 and TRBJ1-3; no definite D call. Trimming removed 4 bases from V and 2 bases from J, with 4 bases in between. CDR1 and CDR2 (germline): SGHDT, YYEEEE. CDR3 length: 12 residues. DNA for the CDR3: TGTGCCAGCAGCGAGCCTGGAAACACCATATATTTT. This translates into CASSEPGNTIYF.

This chain links TRBV18 with TRBJ2-3; 13 bases line up with TRBD2. Germline CDR1 reads KGHSH; CDR2 reads LQKENI. V shed 3 bases and J 4 bases; nucleotides not matched to a gene: 4. CDR3 size: 16 residues. The CDR3 loop is CASSPRLAGGSDTQYF. CDR3 sequence (DNA): TGTGCCAGCTCACCCCGACTAGCGGGGGGATCAGATACGCAGTATTTT.

The chain couples TRBV7-9 to TRBJ2-7, with D tentatively TRBD1 (6 bases). Looked up from germline, CDR1 is SEHNR and CDR2 is FQNEAQ (reference sequence). Trimming removed 4 bases at V and 5 bases at J, with 15 bases between. This CDR3 comprises 14 residues. Written as DNA, the CDR3 is TGTGCCAGCAGCTCTAGAAAAGGGGGAAACGAGCAGTACTTC. Protein sequence: CASSSRKGGNEQYF.

This rearrangement joins TRBV5-1 to TRBJ2-2; TRBD1 aligns across 7 bases. The J segment lost 2 bases and the V segment lost 0 bases, leaving 4 bases of the junction unmatched. Germline CDR1 and CDR2: SGHRS and YFSETQ. CDR3 length: 16 amino acids. The CDR3 sequence is CASSLEGALNTGELFF. In DNA, the CDR3 is TGCGCCAGCAGCTTGGAGGGGGCGCTCAACACCGGGGAGCTGTTTTTT.

This clone appeared once. V is TRBV30 and J is TRBJ2-4; a possible D gene is TRBD2 (6 bases). This CDR3 comprises 13 residues. Trimming took off 5 bases at V and 8 bases at J, with 16 bases between the two ends. Germline CDR1 and CDR2: GTSNPN and SVGIG (reference sequence). This chain's CDR3 is CAWSPGLLDIQYF. Here the CDR3 DNA reads TGTGCCTGGTCCCCGGGACTTTTAGACATTCAGTACTTC.

This chain uses TRBV7-8 with TRBJ1-4; D gene ambiguous. The CDR3 is made up of 16 amino acids. The V gene's germline CDR1 is SGHVS and CDR2 FQNEAQ. Trimming took 5 bases from V and 0 from J, leaving 13 bases between them. DNA for the CDR3: TGTGCCAGCAGCGAAAAGAGAGTAGCAACTAATGAAAAACTGTTTTTT. This codes for CASSEKRVATNEKLFF.

The rearrangement joins TRBV25-1 to TRBJ1-2, with 8 bases aligning to TRBD1. The CDR3 is made up of 15 amino acids. V gave up 4 bases and J gave up 7 bases; unmatched junction bases: 11. Germline values: CDR1 MGHDK, CDR2 SYGVNS. The CDR3 sequence is CASSGSATGVAGYTF. DNA for the CDR3: TGTGCCAGCAGTGGGTCGGCGACAGGGGTCGCTGGCTACACCTTC.